The rows below give T cell receptor beta chains drawn from one sample of a study of T cell repertoires in cytomegalovirus infection. TCRdb re-called the reads with MiXCR, one entry per CDR3 protein. The profile covers roughly 160,000 distinct CDR3 sequences, with about 20% appearing a single time and roughly 25% taken by the ten largest. What these receptors recognize is not known. The sequencing used CD8+ T cells from cultured PBMCs, collected from culture after CMV antigen stimulation. These receptors were taken from a human donor in good health (CMV status not recorded). Some clones in this sample may be carry-over from other donors' samples. Each CDR3 is given with its conserved first and last residue. A D gene is named only where the DNA matches it firmly. The size field is filled for only some rows; it gives once, few, many or a size class.

size: few
V: TRBV5-1
J: TRBJ2-1
D: -
CDR3: CASSLRTYEEQFF
DNA: TGCGCCAGCAGCTTGCGCACGTATGAAGAGCAGTTCTTC

size: few
V: TRBV7-2
J: TRBJ2-5
D: TRBD1
CDR3: CASSQGVKLMGTEETQYF
DNA: TGTGCCAGCAGCCAGGGGGTGAAATTGATGGGAACAGAAGAGACCCAGTACTTC

size: -
V: TRBV7-8
J: TRBJ1-4
D: -
CDR3: CASSAQGTLFF
DNA: TGTGCCAGCAGCGCGCAGGGAACACTGTTTTTT

size: -
V: TRBV10-2
J: TRBJ1-1
D: -
CDR3: CASSESSVGFVNTEAFF
DNA: TGCGCCAGCAGTGAGTCGAGTGTGGGTTTTGTAAACACTGAAGCTTTCTTT

size: -
V: TRBV7-2
J: TRBJ2-7
D: TRBD2
CDR3: CASSLAGGSPVVYEQYF
DNA: TGTGCCAGCAGCTTAGCAGGCGGGAGCCCAGTGGTTTACGAGCAGTACTTC

size: -
V: TRBV7-6
J: TRBJ1-4
D: -
CDR3: CASSSTQGGEKLFF
DNA: TGTGCCAGCAGCTCGACACAGGGTGGTGAAAAACTGTTTTTT

size: few
V: TRBV7-8
J: TRBJ1-1
D: -
CDR3: CASTHKPLDRKNTEAFF
DNA: TGTGCCAGCACCCACAAGCCCCTCGACAGGAAGAACACTGAAGCTTTCTTT

size: few
V: TRBV27
J: TRBJ2-5
D: -
CDR3: CASSLRGGGVRTQYF
DNA: TGTGCCAGCAGTTTACGGGGCGGTGGAGTCCGGACCCAGTACTTC

size: -
V: TRBV7-2
J: TRBJ2-1
D: TRBD2
CDR3: CASSASGSYNEQFF
DNA: TGTGCCAGCAGCGCTAGCGGCTCCTACAATGAGCAGTTCTTC

size: once
V: TRBV6-2/TRBV6-3
J: TRBJ2-3
D: -
CDR3: CASSYEPHNRDSTDTQYF
DNA: TGTGCCAGCAGTTACGAGCCTCATAACCGGGACAGCACAGATACGCAGTATTTT

size: many
V: TRBV7-9
J: TRBJ2-3
D: -
CDR3: CASTGDTQYF
DNA: TGTGCCAGCACCGGAGATACGCAGTATTTT

size: few
V: TRBV20-1
J: TRBJ1-5
D: TRBD1
CDR3: CSASTTGPLQPQHF
DNA: TGCAGTGCTTCCACGACAGGGCCCCTTCAGCCCCAGCATTTT

size: -
V: TRBV7-9
J: TRBJ2-1
D: TRBD1
CDR3: CASSSLGTGGYNEQFF
DNA: TGTGCCAGCAGCTCCCTAGGGACAGGGGGCTACAATGAGCAGTTCTTC

size: -
V: TRBV6-5
J: TRBJ2-2
D: -
CDR3: CASSYSTGYATGELFF
DNA: TGTGCCAGCAGTTACTCGACTGGATATGCCACCGGGGAGCTGTTTTTT

size: few
V: TRBV7-9
J: TRBJ2-7
D: TRBD1
CDR3: CASSGMDRPSYEQYF
DNA: TGTGCCAGCAGCGGAATGGACAGGCCCTCCTACGAGCAGTACTTC

size: few
V: TRBV7-9
J: TRBJ1-2
D: TRBD1
CDR3: CASSFEKTGATYGYTF
DNA: TGTGCCAGCAGCTTCGAAAAGACAGGGGCGACCTATGGCTACACCTTC

size: -
V: TRBV9
J: TRBJ2-1
D: TRBD2
CDR3: CASSVGGGGAANEQFF
DNA: TGTGCCAGCAGCGTAGGGGGCGGGGGGGCTGCTAATGAGCAGTTCTTC

size: few
V: TRBV7-3
J: TRBJ2-3
D: TRBD2
CDR3: CASSSSGDTQYF
DNA: TGTGCCAGCAGCTCTAGCGGTGATACGCAGTATTTT

size: few
V: TRBV4-1
J: TRBJ2-7
D: -
CDR3: CASSQDQEGTPQYF
DNA: TGCGCCAGCAGCCAAGATCAGGAAGGGACACCGCAGTACTTC

size: -
V: TRBV7-2
J: TRBJ2-3
D: -
CDR3: CASSLTGGGGDTQYF
DNA: TGTGCCAGCAGCCTAACCGGGGGAGGTGGAGATACGCAGTATTTT

size: -
V: TRBV11-2
J: TRBJ2-3
D: -
CDR3: CASSYGPSTDTQYF
DNA: TGTGCCAGCAGCTATGGGCCTAGCACAGATACGCAGTATTTT

size: few
V: TRBV7-8
J: TRBJ2-1
D: -
CDR3: CASSYDRGDEQFF
DNA: TGTGCCAGCAGCTACGACAGAGGGGATGAGCAGTTCTTC

size: few
V: TRBV6-6
J: TRBJ2-7
D: TRBD2
CDR3: CASSYLGGDREQYF
DNA: TGTGCCAGCAGTTACCTGGGGGGGGATAGGGAGCAGTACTTC

size: -
V: TRBV7-3
J: TRBJ2-7
D: -
CDR3: CASSPSIGTAYEQYF
DNA: TGTGCCAGCAGCCCCTCGATTGGGACTGCCTACGAGCAGTACTTC

size: -
V: TRBV2
J: TRBJ1-5
D: -
CDR3: CASSANRNQPQHF
DNA: TGTGCCAGCAGTGCCAACCGTAATCAGCCCCAGCATTTT

size: -
V: TRBV4-3
J: TRBJ2-3
D: -
CDR3: CASSQEGSDTQYF
DNA: TGCGCCAGCAGCCAAGAAGGATCAGATACGCAGTATTTT

size: few
V: TRBV30
J: TRBJ2-5
D: TRBD2
CDR3: CAWSLWFLAGKETQYF
DNA: TGTGCCTGGAGTCTTTGGTTTCTAGCGGGGAAAGAGACCCAGTACTTC

size: -
V: TRBV9
J: TRBJ1-2
D: TRBD1
CDR3: CASSPGTAGYTF
DNA: TGTGCCAGCAGCCCGGGGACAGCTGGCTACACCTTC

size: -
V: TRBV2
J: TRBJ1-6
D: -
CDR3: CASSPGRTFRSPLHF
DNA: TGTGCCAGCAGTCCGGGACGGACTTTTCGGTCACCCCTCCACTTT

size: few
V: TRBV27
J: TRBJ2-1
D: TRBD2
CDR3: CASSTGLAGITYNEQFF
DNA: TGTGCCAGCAGTACCGGACTAGCGGGGATCACCTACAATGAGCAGTTCTTC

size: -
V: TRBV12-3/TRBV12-4
J: TRBJ2-2
D: -
CDR3: CASTLTGELFF
DNA: TGTGCCAGCACCTTGACTGGGGAGCTGTTTTTT

size: -
V: TRBV7-9
J: TRBJ1-1
D: -
CDR3: CASSLVGGARTEAFF
DNA: TGTGCCAGCAGCTTAGTCGGGGGGGCGCGCACTGAAGCTTTCTTT

size: -
V: TRBV11-2
J: TRBJ2-7
D: TRBD1
CDR3: CASSLGTGRYEQYF
DNA: TGTGCCAGCAGCTTGGGGACAGGCCGCTACGAGCAGTACTTC

size: -
V: TRBV27
J: TRBJ2-7
D: -
CDR3: CASSPGTRAEQYF
DNA: TGTGCCAGCAGTCCAGGGACCCGGGCCGAGCAGTACTTC

size: few
V: TRBV7-8
J: TRBJ2-2
D: -
CDR3: CASSLRGANTGELFF
DNA: TGTGCCAGCAGCTTACGGGGCGCAAACACCGGGGAGCTGTTTTTT

size: -
V: TRBV7-8
J: TRBJ2-7
D: -
CDR3: CASSLTLEQYF
DNA: TGTGCCAGCAGCTTAACCCTGGAGCAGTACTTC

size: few
V: TRBV7-2
J: TRBJ2-3
D: TRBD2
CDR3: CASSLAPAGDLTDTQYF
DNA: TGTGCCAGCAGCTTAGCCCCAGCGGGGGACCTCACAGATACGCAGTATTTT

size: few
V: TRBV7-2
J: TRBJ1-3
D: -
CDR3: CASSLGDLTAGNTIYF
DNA: TGTGCCAGCAGCTTAGGAGATCTGACTGCTGGAAACACCATATATTTT

size: few
V: TRBV2
J: TRBJ1-1
D: -
CDR3: CASSVRQNTEAFF
DNA: TGTGCCAGCAGTGTTCGACAGAACACTGAAGCTTTCTTT

size: many
V: TRBV20-1
J: TRBJ2-1
D: -
CDR3: CSAPLLSESSYNEQFF
DNA: TGCAGTGCCCCGTTACTTTCGGAGAGCTCCTACAATGAGCAGTTCTTC

size: -
V: TRBV7-2
J: TRBJ1-4
D: -
CDR3: CASSLGAGMTNEKLFF
DNA: TGTGCCAGCAGCTTAGGGGCAGGGATGACTAATGAAAAACTGTTTTTT

size: few
V: TRBV6-6
J: TRBJ1-5
D: -
CDR3: CASRANQPQHF
DNA: TGTGCCAGCAGGGCCAATCAGCCCCAGCATTTT

size: few
V: TRBV5-6
J: TRBJ1-1
D: -
CDR3: CASSWEEDTEAFF
DNA: TGTGCCAGCAGCTGGGAGGAGGATACTGAAGCTTTCTTT

size: -
V: TRBV12-3/TRBV12-4
J: TRBJ2-7
D: TRBD1
CDR3: CASSLGLGDRRWDEQYF
DNA: TGTGCCAGCAGTTTAGGATTGGGGGACAGGCGGTGGGACGAGCAGTACTTC

size: -
V: TRBV25-1
J: TRBJ1-1
D: -
CDR3: CASSRGGFTEAFF
DNA: TGTGCCAGCAGCCGGGGCGGCTTCACTGAAGCTTTCTTT

size: -
V: TRBV7-9
J: TRBJ1-1
D: TRBD1
CDR3: CASSPTGGLGANTEAFF
DNA: TGTGCCAGCAGCCCAACAGGGGGACTGGGTGCGAACACTGAAGCTTTCTTT

size: -
V: TRBV7-2
J: TRBJ1-6
D: -
CDR3: CASSLVSGPRGEPLHF
DNA: TGTGCCAGCAGCTTAGTGTCGGGGCCGCGGGGAGAACCCCTCCACTTT

size: -
V: TRBV4-2
J: TRBJ1-1
D: -
CDR3: CASSQDVAGSTEAFF
DNA: TGTGCCAGCAGCCAAGATGTTGCAGGGAGCACTGAAGCTTTCTTT

size: -
V: TRBV29-1
J: TRBJ2-1
D: TRBD1
CDR3: CSVEGTGAYNEQFF
DNA: TGCAGCGTTGAGGGGACAGGGGCCTACAATGAGCAGTTCTTC

size: -
V: TRBV12-3/TRBV12-4
J: TRBJ1-5
D: TRBD1
CDR3: CASSLGTGRVSNQPQHF
DNA: TGTGCCAGCAGTTTGGGGACAGGGCGGGTTAGCAATCAGCCCCAGCATTTT

size: -
V: TRBV11-2
J: TRBJ1-2
D: TRBD1
CDR3: CASSLVVQGAHGYTF
DNA: TGTGCCAGCAGCTTAGTGGTCCAGGGGGCGCATGGCTACACCTTC

size: -
V: TRBV7-2
J: TRBJ2-2
D: TRBD2
CDR3: CASSLRTSGATNTGELFF
DNA: TGTGCCAGCAGCTTACGGACTAGCGGGGCAACGAACACCGGGGAGCTGTTTTTT